Listed below are T cell receptor beta chains from one sample, sequenced in a study of T cells in Graves' hyperthyroidism and ophthalmopathy. TCRdb processed the multiplex PCR reads anew with MiXCR; each CDR3 protein has one entry. Of roughly 550,000 distinct CDR3 sequences listed, around 15% are singletons. Material: blood. These receptors all come from a woman in her twenties or thirties with Graves' ophthalmopathy. The CDR3 runs from the conserved cysteine through the conserved F or W. D genes are given only for firm matches. Clone size appears in some rows only: once, few, many, or a class for an expanded clone.

cdr3_aa cdr3_nt j_call clone_size v_call d_call
CSAVAGGLGYNEQFF TGCAGTGCCGTAGCGGGAGGGTTGGGGTACAATGAGCAGTTCTTC TRBJ2-1 many TRBV20-1 TRBD2
CSARDRGEVYYNEQFF TGCAGTGCTAGAGATCGAGGGGAAGTTTACTACAATGAGCAGTTCTTC TRBJ2-1 many TRBV20-1 -
CASMSQADQPQHF TGTGCCAGCATGTCACAGGCCGATCAGCCCCAGCATTTT TRBJ1-5 many TRBV2 -
CASSPQGARTYEQYF TGTGCCAGCAGTCCCCAGGGGGCGCGGACTTACGAGCAGTACTTC TRBJ2-7 many TRBV28 TRBD1
CASSATSPTSYEQYF TGTGCCAGCAGTGCAACTAGCCCTACTTCCTACGAGCAGTACTTC TRBJ2-7 - TRBV28 -
CASSLSHYSNQPQHF TGTGCCAGCAGTTTAAGCCACTATAGCAATCAGCCCCAGCATTTT TRBJ1-5 - TRBV12-3/TRBV12-4 -
CASSPGTEAGGRFF TGTGCCAGCAGTCCCGGGACCGAGGCCGGGGGGAGGTTCTTC TRBJ2-1 few TRBV12-3/TRBV12-4 TRBD2
CASSFASGDDYNEQFF TGTGCCAGCAGCTTCGCCTCAGGGGATGATTACAATGAGCAGTTCTTC TRBJ2-1 - TRBV5-5 -
CASSAQRELKEQYF TGTGCCAGCAGTGCGCAGCGGGAGCTAAAAGAGCAGTACTTC TRBJ2-7 few TRBV7-8 TRBD2
CASTYGTSGSQDTQYF TGTGCCAGCACCTACGGGACTAGCGGGAGTCAAGATACGCAGTATTTT TRBJ2-3 many TRBV7-2 TRBD2
CASRYQGADEQFF TGCGCCAGCAGATATCAGGGGGCCGATGAGCAGTTCTTC TRBJ2-1 - TRBV5-1 TRBD1
CASSLSSTGGTYEQYF TGTGCCAGCAGCTTAAGTTCGACAGGGGGGACCTACGAGCAGTACTTC TRBJ2-7 - TRBV11-1 TRBD1
CASSSPHRGVSEQYF TGTGCCAGCAGTTCACCCCACAGGGGTGTATCCGAGCAGTACTTC TRBJ2-7 many TRBV27 TRBD1
CATTAVGTSGPTKTQYF TGTGCCACCACCGCCGTCGGGACTAGCGGGCCGACGAAGACCCAGTACTTC TRBJ2-5 few TRBV15 TRBD2
CASRRTARDIQYF TGTGCCAGCAGAAGGACGGCTAGGGACATTCAGTACTTC TRBJ2-4 many TRBV2 -
CASSEGGRTINGELFF TGTGCCAGCAGTGAGGGCGGGAGGACAATAAACGGGGAGCTGTTTTTT TRBJ2-2 many TRBV2 TRBD2
CASSFSSGAINQPQHF TGTGCCAGCAGCTTCAGCTCAGGGGCGATCAATCAGCCCCAGCATTTT TRBJ1-5 few TRBV7-9 -
CASSPGIHAFF TGTGCCAGTAGTCCCGGGATCCACGCTTTCTTT TRBJ1-1 few TRBV19 -
CASSYPATGVDTDTQYF TGTGCCAGCAGTTACCCGGCGACAGGGGTGGACACAGATACGCAGTATTTT TRBJ2-3 few TRBV6-5 TRBD1
CASSPYGPYEQYF TGTGCCAGCTCACCTTACGGGCCCTACGAGCAGTACTTC TRBJ2-7 many TRBV18 -
CASSVGTGASYEQYF TGTGCCAGCAGCGTCGGGACAGGCGCTAGCTACGAGCAGTACTTC TRBJ2-7 many TRBV9 TRBD1
CASRFTGRTGELFF TGTGCCAGCAGATTTACAGGGCGCACCGGGGAGCTGTTTTTT TRBJ2-2 many TRBV28 -
CSASRASKNIQYF TGCAGTGCTAGTCGAGCTTCTAAAAACATTCAGTACTTC TRBJ2-4 - TRBV20-1 -
CSAKATNTGELFF TGCAGTGCTAAAGCAACGAACACCGGGGAGCTGTTTTTT TRBJ2-2 - TRBV20-1 -
CASRLQGNWETQYF TGTGCCAGCAGACTTCAGGGGAATTGGGAGACCCAGTACTTC TRBJ2-5 many TRBV25-1 -
CSASREGRGASYEQYF TGCAGTGCTAGTCGGGAGGGCAGGGGGGCATCCTACGAGCAGTACTTC TRBJ2-7 - TRBV20-1 -
CASSYSAGHSYNEQFF TGTGCCAGCAGTTACTCGGCGGGCCACTCCTACAATGAGCAGTTCTTC TRBJ2-1 - TRBV6-2/TRBV6-3 -
CASSQGPGQETQYF TGCGCCAGCAGCCAAGGCCCCGGGCAAGAGACCCAGTACTTC TRBJ2-5 many TRBV4-3 -
CATREGGYGDTQYF TGTGCCACCCGGGAGGGAGGATATGGAGATACGCAGTATTTT TRBJ2-3 - TRBV15 TRBD2
CASTERGGYGYTF TGTGCCAGCACCGAGCGGGGTGGGTATGGCTACACCTTC TRBJ1-2 few TRBV12-3/TRBV12-4 -
CASSLSGSRRDQPQHF TGTGCCAGCAGTTTATCGGGGTCGCGTCGCGATCAGCCCCAGCATTTT TRBJ1-5 - TRBV27 -
CASWSERPPNTGELFF TGTGCCAGCTGGTCGGAGCGCCCCCCGAACACCGGGGAGCTGTTTTTT TRBJ2-2 - TRBV19 -
CASSSAQGPYEQYF TGTGCCAGCAGCTCGGCCCAGGGTCCCTACGAGCAGTACTTC TRBJ2-7 many TRBV7-2 -
CASSFLAANEQFF TGTGCCAGCAGCTTCCTAGCAGCCAATGAGCAGTTCTTC TRBJ2-1 few TRBV7-3 -
CASRLSPNSANYGYTF TGTGCCAGCAGGCTGTCCCCCAACAGCGCTAACTATGGCTACACCTTC TRBJ1-2 - TRBV27 -
CASSFVRLAGGRTYEQYF TGTGCCAGCAGTTTCGTACGCCTAGCGGGAGGCCGCACCTACGAGCAGTACTTC TRBJ2-7 many TRBV7-9 TRBD2
CASTETGGSGNTIYF TGTGCCAGCACCGAAACAGGGGGCTCTGGAAACACCATATATTTT TRBJ1-3 few TRBV4-2 TRBD1
CATSAIESPDTQYF TGTGCCACCAGTGCCATAGAGTCCCCAGATACGCAGTATTTT TRBJ2-3 few TRBV24-1 -
CASSFRFRRETQYF TGTGCCAGCAGTTTTCGGTTCCGTCGAGAGACCCAGTACTTC TRBJ2-5 many TRBV28 -